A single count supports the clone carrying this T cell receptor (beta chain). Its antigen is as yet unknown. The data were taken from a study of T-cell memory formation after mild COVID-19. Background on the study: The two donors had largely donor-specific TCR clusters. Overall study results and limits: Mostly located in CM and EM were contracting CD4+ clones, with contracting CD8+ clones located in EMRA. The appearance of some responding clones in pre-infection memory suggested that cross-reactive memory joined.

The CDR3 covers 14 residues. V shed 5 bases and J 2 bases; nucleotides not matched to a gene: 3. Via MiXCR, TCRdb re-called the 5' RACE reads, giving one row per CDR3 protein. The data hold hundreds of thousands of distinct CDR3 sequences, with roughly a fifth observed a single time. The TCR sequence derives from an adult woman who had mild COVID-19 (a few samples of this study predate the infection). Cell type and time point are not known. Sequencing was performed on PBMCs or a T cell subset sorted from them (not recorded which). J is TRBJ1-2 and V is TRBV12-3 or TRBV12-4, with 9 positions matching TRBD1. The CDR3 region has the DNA TGTGCCAGCAGTAAACAGGGGGCGAACTATGGCTACACCTTC. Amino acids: CASSKQGANYGYTF.